This is a list of T cell receptor beta chains from one sample in a study of Ad26.COV2.S vaccination and SARS-CoV-2 variants. Measured with immunoSEQ multiplex PCR; TCRdb has only the in-frame clones, and not every one. The table lists about 470,000 clones, less than 95% of them singletons. This specimen was peripheral blood, taken in a trial of Ad26.COV2.S vaccine versus placebo. These receptors came from a person aged 18 to 59 who received the Ad26.COV2.S COVID-19 vaccine or a placebo. Both conserved end residues are part of each CDR3. The D gene is left open where the match is weak. Expanded clones are given a class, and other clones once, few, many or no size at all.

j_gene: TRBJ2-1; v_gene: TRBV18; abundance: .; d_gene: .; CDR3nt: TGTGCCAGCTCAACGGGACGGAGCTCCTACAATGAGCAGTTCTTC; CDR3aa: CASSTGRSSYNEQFF
j_gene: TRBJ2-2; v_gene: TRBV4-3; abundance: .; d_gene: TRBD2; CDR3nt: TGCGCCAGCAGCCCGGCGGGAGGGCCGGACACCGGGGAGCTGTTTTTT; CDR3aa: CASSPAGGPDTGELFF
j_gene: TRBJ2-1; v_gene: TRBV7-2; abundance: .; d_gene: .; CDR3nt: TGTGCCAGCAGCCCAAAGGTAGGGGCGGCCCGAGAGTTCTTC; CDR3aa: CASSPKVGAAREFF
j_gene: TRBJ2-7; v_gene: TRBV13; abundance: .; d_gene: TRBD2; CDR3nt: TGTGCCTCCCGCCGCGGGACTAGTTTTTACGAGCAGTACTTC; CDR3aa: CASRRGTSFYEQYF
j_gene: TRBJ2-7; v_gene: TRBV27; abundance: .; d_gene: .; CDR3nt: TGTGCCAGCAGTTTCTCCCAAATGGGGGAGCAGTACTTC; CDR3aa: CASSFSQMGEQYF
j_gene: TRBJ2-5; v_gene: TRBV6-2/TRBV6-3; abundance: .; d_gene: TRBD1; CDR3nt: TGTGCCAGCAGTTTCCTGGACAGGGCTGAGACCCAGTACTTC; CDR3aa: CASSFLDRAETQYF
j_gene: TRBJ2-7; v_gene: TRBV6-5; abundance: .; d_gene: .; CDR3nt: TGTGCCAGCAGTCTGGGGCGCGAGCAGTACTTC; CDR3aa: CASSLGREQYF
j_gene: TRBJ2-7; v_gene: TRBV7-2; abundance: .; d_gene: TRBD2; CDR3nt: TGTGCCAGCAGCTTAGGGGCTAGCGGGAGCTCCTACGAGCAGTACTTC; CDR3aa: CASSLGASGSSYEQYF
j_gene: TRBJ2-3; v_gene: TRBV28; abundance: .; d_gene: TRBD1; CDR3nt: TGTGCCAGCAGTCTACCGGGACAGGCGATCACAGATACGCAGTATTTT; CDR3aa: CASSLPGQAITDTQYF
j_gene: TRBJ1-1; v_gene: TRBV6-5; abundance: .; d_gene: .; CDR3nt: TGTGCCAGCAGTTACACCACCGTGGGGACGAACACTGAAGCTTTCTTT; CDR3aa: CASSYTTVGTNTEAFF
j_gene: TRBJ2-1; v_gene: TRBV11-3; abundance: .; d_gene: .; CDR3nt: TGTGCCAGCAGCTTAGAACAGGGACGTGAGCAGTTCTTC; CDR3aa: CASSLEQGREQFF
j_gene: TRBJ2-5; v_gene: TRBV6-6; abundance: .; d_gene: TRBD2; CDR3nt: TGTGCCAGCAGACCGCCCAGTTCGGGAGGGGGAGAGACCCAGTACTTC; CDR3aa: CASRPPSSGGGETQYF
j_gene: TRBJ2-3; v_gene: TRBV7-3; abundance: .; d_gene: TRBD1; CDR3nt: TGTGCCAGCAGCTTGGGACAGGAGGATAGAGATACGCAGTATTTT; CDR3aa: CASSLGQEDRDTQYF
j_gene: TRBJ1-5; v_gene: TRBV7-8; abundance: .; d_gene: .; CDR3nt: TGTGCCAGCAGTCCCCGACAGCATAGCAATCAGCCCCAGCATTTT; CDR3aa: CASSPRQHSNQPQHF
j_gene: TRBJ1-1; v_gene: TRBV7-3; abundance: .; d_gene: .; CDR3nt: TGTGCCAGCAGCTTAACTCCCGCGAACACTGAAGCTTTCTTT; CDR3aa: CASSLTPANTEAFF
j_gene: TRBJ1-2; v_gene: TRBV28; abundance: .; d_gene: .; CDR3nt: TGTGCCAGCAGTTTAGGGGACCTAGTCAAAGGCTACACCTTC; CDR3aa: CASSLGDLVKGYTF
j_gene: TRBJ1-3; v_gene: TRBV5-6; abundance: .; d_gene: .; CDR3nt: TGTGCCAGCAGCTTCGGGATCTCTGGAAACACCATATATTTT; CDR3aa: CASSFGISGNTIYF
j_gene: TRBJ2-5; v_gene: TRBV2; abundance: .; d_gene: .; CDR3nt: TGTGCCAGCAGTCCAAAAGAGACCCAGTACTTC; CDR3aa: CASSPKETQYF
j_gene: TRBJ2-3; v_gene: TRBV5-6; abundance: .; d_gene: TRBD2; CDR3nt: TGTGCCAGCAGCTTGGAGACTAGCGTTATAAGCACAGATACGCAGTATTTT; CDR3aa: CASSLETSVISTDTQYF
j_gene: TRBJ2-3; v_gene: TRBV13; abundance: .; d_gene: .; CDR3nt: TGTGCCAGCAGCTTGAAGGGCCAGACCGCCCTCATCGATACGCAGTATTTT; CDR3aa: CASSLKGQTALIDTQYF
j_gene: TRBJ2-7; v_gene: TRBV7-2; abundance: .; d_gene: TRBD2; CDR3nt: TGTGCCAGCAGCGGCGGAGTGGGGGGGGAGCAGTACTTC; CDR3aa: CASSGGVGGEQYF
j_gene: TRBJ2-7; v_gene: TRBV5-6; abundance: .; d_gene: .; CDR3nt: TGTGCCAGCAGCCTCCGATACAACGAGCAGTACTTC; CDR3aa: CASSLRYNEQYF
j_gene: TRBJ2-3; v_gene: TRBV11-1; abundance: .; d_gene: .; CDR3nt: TGTGCCAGCAGCTTAGGGTCGGGAGATACGCAGTATTTT; CDR3aa: CASSLGSGDTQYF
j_gene: TRBJ2-7; v_gene: TRBV7-8; abundance: once; d_gene: TRBD2; CDR3nt: TGTGCCAGCAGCCCCCGGACTAGCGCCTCCTACGAGCAGTACTTC; CDR3aa: CASSPRTSASYEQYF
j_gene: TRBJ2-1; v_gene: TRBV19; abundance: .; d_gene: TRBD2; CDR3nt: TGTGCCTCAACTAGCGCGTCCTACAATGAGCAGTTCTTC; CDR3aa: CASTSASYNEQFF
j_gene: TRBJ2-7; v_gene: TRBV28; abundance: .; d_gene: .; CDR3nt: TGTGCCAGCAGTACCGACAGCGGTACCTACGAGCAGTACTTC; CDR3aa: CASSTDSGTYEQYF
j_gene: TRBJ1-1; v_gene: TRBV19; abundance: .; d_gene: TRBD1; CDR3nt: TGTGCCAGTAGTATAGTAGGGGGCGCGGGGACTGAAGCTTTCTTT; CDR3aa: CASSIVGGAGTEAFF
j_gene: TRBJ2-3; v_gene: TRBV19; abundance: .; d_gene: TRBD1; CDR3nt: TGTGCCAGTAGTCTTACGGGACAGGCGGTCTGGGATACGCAGTATTTT; CDR3aa: CASSLTGQAVWDTQYF
j_gene: TRBJ2-2; v_gene: TRBV4-3; abundance: .; d_gene: .; CDR3nt: TGCGCCAGCAGCCAAGAGTACAGGCGAGACACCGGGGAGCTGTTTTTT; CDR3aa: CASSQEYRRDTGELFF
j_gene: TRBJ2-7; v_gene: TRBV5-1; abundance: .; d_gene: .; CDR3nt: TGCGCCAGCAGCTTGGAAGGGAACGAGCAGTACTTC; CDR3aa: CASSLEGNEQYF
j_gene: TRBJ1-2; v_gene: TRBV28; abundance: .; d_gene: .; CDR3nt: TGTGCCAGCTCGAGGGAGGGCTATGGCTACACCTTC; CDR3aa: CASSREGYGYTF
j_gene: TRBJ2-7; v_gene: TRBV29-1; abundance: once; d_gene: TRBD1; CDR3nt: TGCAGCGCTGGACAGGGATTCTCCTACGAGCAGTACTTC; CDR3aa: CSAGQGFSYEQYF
j_gene: TRBJ1-5; v_gene: TRBV7-2; abundance: .; d_gene: .; CDR3nt: TGTGCCAGCAGCACTGAGGACAGTCAGCCCCAGCATTTT; CDR3aa: CASSTEDSQPQHF
j_gene: TRBJ2-2; v_gene: TRBV7-6; abundance: .; d_gene: .; CDR3nt: TGTGCCAGCAGCTTAGGGGCCAGGGCGGCCGGGGAGCTGTTTTTT; CDR3aa: CASSLGARAAGELFF
j_gene: TRBJ1-4; v_gene: TRBV28; abundance: .; d_gene: .; CDR3nt: TGTGCCAGCAGTTTATGGACCTATGAAAAACTGTTTTTT; CDR3aa: CASSLWTYEKLFF
j_gene: TRBJ2-1; v_gene: TRBV11-2; abundance: .; d_gene: .; CDR3nt: TGTGCCAGCAGCTTAGCACGCGCCAACAATGAGCAGTTCTTC; CDR3aa: CASSLARANNEQFF
j_gene: TRBJ2-7; v_gene: TRBV7-8; abundance: .; d_gene: .; CDR3nt: TGTGCCAGCAGCTTGTTAAGCGGGCCCTCTTACGAGCAGTACTTC; CDR3aa: CASSLLSGPSYEQYF
j_gene: TRBJ1-2; v_gene: TRBV28; abundance: .; d_gene: .; CDR3nt: TGTGCCAGCAGCCTTTCAGACTCCTATGGCTACACCTTC; CDR3aa: CASSLSDSYGYTF
j_gene: TRBJ2-2; v_gene: TRBV7-2; abundance: .; d_gene: TRBD2; CDR3nt: TGTGCCAGCAGCCTAGGGGCGGTGGCTAGCGGGAGGAACACCGGGGAGCTGTTTTTT; CDR3aa: CASSLGAVASGRNTGELFF
j_gene: TRBJ2-7; v_gene: TRBV6-1; abundance: .; d_gene: TRBD1; CDR3nt: TGTGCCAGCAGAGAACCGGGACAGGGTGCGCAGTACTTC; CDR3aa: CASREPGQGAQYF
j_gene: TRBJ2-1; v_gene: TRBV5-1; abundance: .; d_gene: .; CDR3nt: TGCGCCAGCAGCTTGGAACAGGGACCCCTCAATGAGCAGTTCTTC; CDR3aa: CASSLEQGPLNEQFF
j_gene: TRBJ2-1; v_gene: TRBV2; abundance: .; d_gene: .; CDR3nt: TGTGCCAGCAGTGAAAGAAGAAGCCGCAATGAGCAGTTCTTC; CDR3aa: CASSERRSRNEQFF
j_gene: TRBJ1-2; v_gene: TRBV27; abundance: .; d_gene: TRBD1; CDR3nt: TGTGCCAGCAGTTTATGGAGGGACAGCCCCTATGGCTACACCTTC; CDR3aa: CASSLWRDSPYGYTF
j_gene: TRBJ2-4; v_gene: TRBV27; abundance: .; d_gene: TRBD1; CDR3nt: TGTGCCAGCAGCTGGGACAGTTTAAACATTCAGTACTTC; CDR3aa: CASSWDSLNIQYF
j_gene: TRBJ1-1; v_gene: TRBV13; abundance: .; d_gene: .; CDR3nt: TGTGCCAGCAGCTCGGCGGTCTCTGAAGCTTTCTTT; CDR3aa: CASSSAVSEAFF
j_gene: TRBJ1-5; v_gene: TRBV6-2/TRBV6-3; abundance: .; d_gene: .; CDR3nt: TGTGCCAGCAGTGCACTTCTGGTGATCGACAATCAGCCCCAGCATTTT; CDR3aa: CASSALLVIDNQPQHF
j_gene: TRBJ1-5; v_gene: TRBV20-1; abundance: few; d_gene: .; CDR3nt: TGCAGTGCTAGTCACGGGCTCAATCAGCCCCAGCATTTT; CDR3aa: CSASHGLNQPQHF
j_gene: TRBJ1-1; v_gene: TRBV14; abundance: .; d_gene: .; CDR3nt: TGTGCCAGCAGCCAACAAACAGGGACAACTGAAGCTTTCTTT; CDR3aa: CASSQQTGTTEAFF
j_gene: TRBJ2-3; v_gene: TRBV29-1; abundance: .; d_gene: TRBD2; CDR3nt: TGCAGCGTACTACTAGCGGGAGAGGATACGCAGTATTTT; CDR3aa: CSVLLAGEDTQYF
j_gene: TRBJ2-2; v_gene: TRBV19; abundance: .; d_gene: .; CDR3nt: TGTGCCAGTAGGGAGGGGGGCTCGAACACCGGGGAGCTGTTTTTT; CDR3aa: CASREGGSNTGELFF
j_gene: TRBJ1-4; v_gene: TRBV28; abundance: .; d_gene: TRBD1; CDR3nt: TGTGCCAGCAGTTTACTGGGGTTAGCCACCAGGGACAGGGGGCCTTTAGGAGGAAAACTGTTTTTT; CDR3aa: CASSLLGLATRDRGPLGGKLFF
j_gene: TRBJ2-1; v_gene: TRBV6-2/TRBV6-3; abundance: once; d_gene: TRBD2; CDR3nt: TGTGCCAGCACCCCCGGCGGGAGCTCCTACAATGAGCAGTTCTTC; CDR3aa: CASTPGGSSYNEQFF
j_gene: TRBJ2-3; v_gene: TRBV18; abundance: .; d_gene: .; CDR3nt: TGTGCCAGCTCACTCCGAGGGGGGAGTGGTGATACGCAGTATTTT; CDR3aa: CASSLRGGSGDTQYF